This TCR beta chain is from a study of blood T cell repertoires in COVID-19. Study processing details: Cell counts per sample came from amplifying reference gene primers. Sequencing used immunoSEQ multiplex PCR; TCRdb keeps in-frame clones, though not all of them. The DNA gave D and trimming, while V, J and clone size come from that table. The sample shows 200,000 to 250,000 clones, 85% to 90% of them seen only once. Germline V gene lookup returns CDR1 LNHDA and CDR2 SQIVND (reference sequence). The trim removed 3 bases at V and 4 bases at J, leaving 3 bases unmatched. The CDR3 contains 15 residues. The sequence came from a woman in her fifties or sixties in a cohort exposed to, infected with or recovered from COVID-19 (not recorded which). The V call is TRBV19, the J call TRBJ1-1; the match to TRBD1 covers 12 bases. Sample: PBMCs or T cells enriched from blood (not recorded which). The CDR3 loop reads CASSIGTGGFTEAFF. The DNA for the CDR3 is TGTGCCAGTAGTATCGGGACAGGGGGCTTCACTGAAGCTTTCTTT.